This TCR beta chain was retrieved from a study of T cell repertoires in cytomegalovirus infection. Study outcomes and limitations: The ex vivo response was dominated by HLA-C-restricted CMV-specific TCR beta clonotypes.

Germline V lookup: CDR1 MNHEY, CDR2 SVGAGI. Trimming took off 5 bases at V and 5 bases at J, with 18 bases between the two ends. The CDR3 is 15 amino acids. A single record per CDR3 protein comes from TCRdb applying MiXCR to the reads. Here the sample spans roughly 350,000 distinct CDR3 sequences, about 35% being singletons. This clonotype has only a few counts. Its antigen is unidentified. The origin of this receptor is a human donor in good health (CMV status not recorded). Some clones in this sample may be carry-over from other donors' samples. The specimen comprised cultured PBMCs, sampled from culture after CMV antigen stimulation. V and J are TRBV6-5 and TRBJ2-5, with D hard to call. This CDR3 is CASSPGVWVGETQYF. The CDR3 DNA follows: TGTGCCAGCAGTCCTGGGGTGTGGGTAGGGGAGACCCAGTACTTC.